This entry lists 15 T cell receptor beta chains sequenced from one sample in a study of T-cell memory formation after mild COVID-19. MiXCR, applied by TCRdb to the 5' RACE reads, yields one record per CDR3 protein. Of some 250,000 distinct CDR3 sequences detected, more than 8% appear once; the ten largest clones hold 22%. Sequencing used PBMCs or a T cell subset sorted from them (not recorded which). These receptors were obtained from a man aged 18 to 30 who had mild COVID-19 (a few samples of this study predate the infection). Cell type and time point are not known.

In this sample, this clonotype turned up a few times. The gene calls are TRBV7-2 and TRBJ1-6; no clear D gene. The CDR3 length is 15 residues. Trimming cost V 3 bases and J 1 base, with 7 bases left between them. Germline V gene sequence: CDR1 SGHTA, CDR2 FQGNSA. CDR3 amino acids: CASSFSGSYNSPLHF. The DNA for the CDR3 is TGTGCCAGCAGCTTCTCCGGGTCCTATAATTCACCCCTCCACTTT.

Only a few counts were recorded for this clonotype. CDR3 amino acids: CASTLQGPPSTDTQYF. The CDR3 DNA reads TGCGCCAGCACCTTACAGGGGCCGCCTAGCACAGATACGCAGTATTTT. The chain combines TRBV5-1 with TRBJ2-3, with 7 positions matching TRBD1. This CDR3 has 16 amino acids. Trimming at V came to 6 bases and at J to 0 bases, leaving 10 bases not matched to a gene. Germline CDR1 reads SGHRS; CDR2 reads YFSETQ.

The chain employs TRBV12-3 or TRBV12-4 and TRBJ2-1; D uncertain. The CDR3 consists of 14 residues. The V end lost 8 bases, the J end lost 0 bases, and 11 bases lay between the germline ends. This CDR3 reads CASDPGPSYNEQFF. CDR3 DNA: TGTGCCAGCGACCCCGGACCCTCCTACAATGAGCAGTTCTTC.

This chain connects TRBV29-1 to TRBJ1-2; TRBD1 agrees at 9 bases. Per the germline V gene, CDR1 is SQVTM and CDR2 is ANQGSEA. The CDR3 is 13 residues long. Unmatched junction bases numbered 5, after V lost 5 bases and J lost 4 bases. The CDR3 bases are TGCAGCGTTACGACAGGGGGAGGCTATGGCTACACCTTC. It yields the protein CSVTTGGGYGYTF.

The CDR3 region has the DNA TGCGCCACCTACAGGGGTCCGGGGAATGAGCAGTTCTTC. Encoded protein: CATYRGPGNEQFF. V and J are TRBV5-1 and TRBJ2-1; 7 bases line up with TRBD1. Looked up from germline, CDR1 is SGHRS and CDR2 is YFSETQ. The J segment lost 7 bases and the V segment lost 9 bases, leaving 10 bases of the junction unmatched. This CDR3 is built from 13 residues. The full variable domain, its missing parts supplied by reference TRBV5-1 and TRBJ2-1, is KAGVTQTPRYLIKTRGQQVTLSCSPISGHRSVSWYQQTPGQGLQFLFEYFSETQRNKGNFPGRFSGRQFSNSRSEMNVSTLELGDSALYLCATYRGPGNEQFFGPGTRLTVL.

The chain combines TRBV18 with TRBJ2-1, with D possibly being TRBD1 or TRBD2 (5 bases each). V shed 6 bases and J shed 12 bases, with 18 bases lying between them. Germline lookup yields CDR1 KGHSH and CDR2 LQKENI. This CDR3 comprises 13 residues. This chain's CDR3 is CASSRVVGDAQFF. DNA for the CDR3: TGTGCCAGCTCCCGGGTCGTCGGGGACGCGCAGTTCTTC.

This clonotype showed up just a few times. The chain recombines TRBV5-1 with TRBJ2-2, with D possibly being TRBD1 (6 bases). The CDR3 loop spans 14 amino acids. Per germline, CDR1 SGHRS and CDR2 YFSETQ. V gave up 4 bases and J gave up 6 bases, with 13 bases separating them. CDR3 nucleotides: TGCGCCAGCAGCACCGGGACACCCGCCGGGGAGCTGTTTTTT. It codes for CASSTGTPAGELFF.

The table lists this clonotype with many counts. The rearrangement links TRBV12-3 or TRBV12-4 to TRBJ1-2, with 8 positions matching TRBD1. V gave up 6 bases and J gave up 4 bases; unmatched junction bases: 4. The CDR3 extends over 13 amino acids. This CDR3 is CASSSGQGYGYTF. CDR3 DNA: TGTGCCAGCAGCTCCGGACAGGGCTATGGCTACACCTTC.

This chain links TRBV27 with TRBJ2-1; D perhaps matches TRBD1 (5 bases). Trimming cost V 2 bases and J 6 bases, with 11 bases left between them. The CDR3 loop spans 14 amino acids. Germline V gene data show CDR1 as MNHEY and CDR2 as SMNVEV (reference sequence). CDR3: CASSLKGQGNEQFF. The CDR3 region has the DNA TGTGCCAGCAGTTTAAAGGGGCAGGGCAATGAGCAGTTCTTC.

The rearrangement joins TRBV7-3 to TRBJ2-5, with 9 bases lining up with TRBD2. Germline assignment: CDR1 SGHTA and CDR2 FQGTGA. This CDR3 region has 16 residues. V trimming: 1 base; J trimming: 3 bases; junction bases outside the gene matches: 6. The CDR3 region has the DNA TGTGCCAGCAGCTTAATTAGCGGGGGCGGGGAAGAGACCCAGTACTTC. Its protein product is CASSLISGGGEETQYF.

The chain has TRBV10-2 and TRBJ2-7; either TRBD1 or TRBD2 may supply D (5 bases each). The CDR3 is 14 amino acids. Germline assignment: CDR1 WSHSY and CDR2 SAAADI. Trimming left V 7 bases short and J 3 bases short, with 16 bases between. For the CDR3, the DNA is TGCGCCAGCATGAATAAGAGGGACGGCTACGAGCAGTACGTC. Protein: CASMNKRDGYEQYV.

This clonotype was counted only a few times. The rearrangement uses TRBV5-4 and TRBJ1-6; unclear D gene. Trimming shortened V by 4 bases and J by 2 bases, and 4 bases separated the two germline ends. The CDR3 contains 13 residues. Germline CDR1 SGHNT, CDR2 YYREEE (reference sequence). The CDR3 sequence is CASSSAYNSPLHF. For the CDR3, the DNA is TGTGCCAGCAGCAGTGCCTATAATTCACCCCTCCACTTT. The full variable domain, its missing parts supplied by reference TRBV5-4 and TRBJ1-6, is ETGVTQSPTHLIKTRGQQVTLRCSSQSGHNTVSWYQQALGQGPQFIFQYYREEENGRGNFPPRFSGLQFPNYSSELNVNALELDDSALYLCASSSAYNSPLHFGNGTRLTVT.

In this sample, this clonotype turned up a few times. V is TRBV10-3 and J is TRBJ2-2, with TRBD2 matching over 8 bases. V lost 7 bases, J lost 4 bases, and 5 bases stayed unmatched. This CDR3 spans 14 amino acids. The germline gives CDR1 ENHRY, CDR2 SYGVKD. The CDR3 DNA is TGTGCCATCAACGACGGGGGGGCCACCGGGGAGCTGTTTTTT. Amino acid sequence: CAINDGGATGELFF.

This clonotype was recorded at least ten times. An end of the junction does not agree with germline; a read error may underlie this. The chain links TRBV5-1 to TRBJ2-7; possible D gene TRBD1, 6 bases. Germline CDR1 and CDR2: SGHRS and YFSETQ. This CDR3 has 12 amino acids. CDR3 coding DNA: TGTGCCAGCAGCTTAGGGGGTTACGAGCAGTACTTC. The encoded protein is CASSLGGYEQYF. Variable domain in full (rest from reference TRBV5-1 and TRBJ2-7): KAGVTQTPRYLIKTRGQQVTLSCSPISGHRSVSWYQQTPGQGLQFLFEYFSETQRNKGNFPGRFSGRQFSNSRSEMNVSTLELGDSALYLCASSLGGYEQYFGPGTRLTVT.

This chain links TRBV24-1 with TRBJ2-1; 10 bases map to TRBD1. This CDR3 is built from 15 residues. The V gene end was trimmed by 3 bases and the J gene end by 5 bases; junction bases not matched to a gene: 3. CDR1 KGHDR and CDR2 SFDVKD come from the germline V gene. The CDR3 region has the DNA TGTGCCACCAGTGATGCCGGGACAGGGGACAATGAGCAGTTCTTC. Residues: CATSDAGTGDNEQFF.